This is a list of T cell receptor beta chains from one sample in a study of tumor and adjacent non-tumor tissue in lung cancer. TCRdb fed the multiplex PCR reads into MiXCR, producing one record per CDR3 protein. Of fewer than 120,000 distinct CDR3 sequences listed, over 75% are singletons. The sequencing sample was made of lung tumor tissue. The receptors shown here come from a man in his 70s with non-small cell lung cancer. The CDR3 runs from the conserved cysteine through the conserved F or W. The D gene is left open where the match is weak. Clone size is not always given. Where it is, it says once, few, many or a class for expanded clones.

clone size | J gene | V gene | D gene | CDR3 protein | CDR3 DNA
- | TRBJ2-7 | TRBV5-6 | - | CASSSAPGRGSYEQNF | TGTGCCAGCAGCTCCGCTCCGGGACGGGGCTCCTACGAGCAGAACTTC
few | TRBJ1-2 | TRBV7-9 | - | CVSSSSPQGYTF | TGTGTCAGCAGCTCCAGTCCACAAGGCTACACCTTC
- | TRBJ2-1 | TRBV6-2/TRBV6-3 | TRBD2 | CASSPGLGNANDQSF | TGTGCCAGCAGTCCGGGACTAGGCAATGCCAATGATCAGTCCTTC
- | TRBJ2-3 | TRBV4-2 | - | CASTRGDVTDKQYF | TGTGCCAGTACGAGAGGGGATGTGACAGATAAGCAGTATTTT
- | TRBJ1-6 | TRBV11-1 | - | CASSLKGNSPLHF | TGTGCCAGCAGCTTAAAAGGGAACTCACCCCTCCACTTT
- | TRBJ2-3 | TRBV7-9 | - | CASSLELGAGNQPQYF | TGCGCCAGCAGCTTAGAACTGGGAGCGGGCAATCAACCCCAGTATTTT
few | TRBJ1-2 | TRBV29-1 | TRBD1 | CSLEPAGGGYDYTF | TGCAGCCTTGAACCGGCAGGGGGCGGGTATGACTACACCTTC
- | TRBJ2-1 | TRBV11-2 | TRBD1 | CASSSVGTGGINEQFF | TGTGCCAGCAGCTCGGTTGGGACAGGGGGTATCAATGAGCAGTTCTTC
many | TRBJ2-7 | TRBV28 | TRBD1 | CASRNLQGQSSYEQYF | TGTGCCAGCAGAAACCTACAGGGGCAAAGCTCCTACGAGCAGTACTTC
- | TRBJ2-3 | TRBV6-2/TRBV6-3 | - | CASSYPITLGQQDTQYF | TGTGCCAGCAGTTACCCGATTACACTAGGCCAACAGGATACGCAGTATTTT
- | TRBJ1-5 | TRBV12-5 | - | CASGLTAGIQPQHF | TGTGCTAGTGGCCTTACCGCCGGCATTCAGCCCCAGCATTTT
- | TRBJ2-7 | TRBV11-2 | - | CASNEWTEREQYF | TGTGCCAGCAACGAGTGGACCGAGCGCGAGCAGTACTTC
- | TRBJ2-3 | TRBV12-3/TRBV12-4 | - | CASSLGGGWTDTQYF | TGTGCCAGCAGTCTCGGCGGGGGCTGGACGGACACGCAGTATTTT
many | TRBJ1-1 | TRBV5-1 | - | CASSDQTGSTEAFF | TGCGCCAGCAGCGATCAAACAGGGAGCACTGAAGCTTTCTTT
once | TRBJ2-1 | TRBV4-1 | - | CASSQGGLDYNEQFF | TGCGCCAGCAGCCAAGGGGGGTTAGACTACAATGAGCAATTCTTC
- | TRBJ1-1 | TRBV6-6 | - | CASSSTGSANTETFF | TGTGCCAGTAGTTCCACCGGATCCGCTAACACTGAAACTTTCTTT
- | TRBJ2-2 | TRBV4-3 | - | CASSQSINIGELLF | TGCGCCAGCAGCCAATCGATCAACATCGGGGAGCTGTTATTT
- | TRBJ1-1 | TRBV6-6 | - | CASSYTYRDTEAFF | TGTGCTAGCAGTTACACCTACAGAGATACGGAAGCTTTCTTT
- | TRBJ2-1 | TRBV12-3/TRBV12-4 | - | CVCSRRGNEQFF | TGTGTCTGCAGCCGTCGGGGGAACGAGCAGTTCTTC
- | TRBJ1-3 | TRBV6-1 | TRBD1 | CASCALTGIRNTIYF | TGTGCCAGCTGTGCCCTGACAGGGATAAGAAACACCATATATTTT
- | TRBJ2-7 | TRBV5-6 | TRBD1 | CARSYGQGTYEQYF | TGTGCCAGGAGCTACGGACAGGGGACCTACGAGCAATACTTC
- | TRBJ2-5 | TRBV11-3 | TRBD1 | CASSYGTEGETQYF | TGTGCCAGCAGCTACGGGACAGAAGGAGAGACCCAGTACTTC
- | TRBJ2-2 | TRBV28 | - | CVSMTTGYTGELFF | TGTGTCAGCATGACCACAGGATACACCGGGGAGCTGTTTTTT
many | TRBJ2-1 | TRBV28 | - | CASSPTGGNRAFLYNEQFF | TGTGCCAGCAGTCCGACGGGCGGAAACAGGGCATTTCTCTACAATGAGCAGTTCTTC
- | TRBJ2-1 | TRBV12-3/TRBV12-4 | TRBD2 | CASSLSREGIELFF | TGTGCCAGCAGTTTATCGCGGGAGGGTATTGAGCTGTTCTTC
- | TRBJ1-6 | TRBV11-2 | - | CASSLSRARNSPLHF | TGTGCCAGCAGCCTCTCCAGGGCCAGAAATTCACCCCTCCACTTT
- | TRBJ2-2 | TRBV13 | TRBD1 | CVSSLGTGSVTGKLFF | TGTGTCAGCAGCTTAGGGACAGGTTCGGTCACCGGGAAGCTGTTTTTT
- | TRBJ2-7 | TRBV29-1 | - | CSAWGTKPDQYF | TGCAGCGCATGGGGGACGAAGCCCGATCAGTACTTC
few | TRBJ2-1 | TRBV11-2 | - | CASSLNDTYEQFF | TGTGCCAGCAGCTTAAATGATACCTATGAGCAGTTCTTC
- | TRBJ2-7 | TRBV5-1 | - | CASSLEPGTFYEQYF | TGCGCCAGCAGCTTGGAGCCCGGGACATTCTACGAGCAGTATTTC
- | TRBJ2-7 | TRBV6-2/TRBV6-3 | - | CVSSRRQASSYELYF | TGTGTCAGCAGCCGCCGCCAAGCGAGCTCCTACGAGCTGTACTTC
- | TRBJ1-6 | TRBV7-3 | TRBD1 | CASSPQGSNSPLHF | TGTGCCAGCAGCCCACAGGGGAGTAATTCACCCCTCCACTTT
- | TRBJ2-7 | TRBV4-2 | TRBD2 | CASSQDALAGDEQYF | TGTGCCAGCAGCCAAGATGCCCTAGCGGGGGACGAACAGTACTTC
once | TRBJ2-7 | TRBV12-3/TRBV12-4 | - | CASSLREGPYEQYF | TGTGCCAGCAGTTTAAGAGAGGGCCCCTACGAGCAGTACTTC
- | TRBJ2-3 | TRBV5-4 | - | CVSTLNWASTDTQYF | TGTGTCAGCACCTTGAACTGGGCTAGCACAGATACGCAGTATTTT
- | TRBJ2-7 | TRBV10-1 | TRBD1 | CASIAPGQAWEQYF | TGCGCCAGCATTGCCCCGGGACAGGCCTGGGAGCAGTACTTT
once | TRBJ2-3 | TRBV11-2 | TRBD2 | CASSLRLAGGHRNMQYF | TGTGCCAGTAGCCTTAGACTAGCGGGGGGACATCGAAATATGCAGTATTTT
- | TRBJ2-3 | TRBV6-1 | TRBD1 | CASNLGQGQNTQYF | TGTGCTAGCAATCTGGGACAGGGCCAAAATACGCAGTATTTT
- | TRBJ2-2 | TRBV29-1 | - | CSAYRDIYTRELFF | TGCAGCGCCTACCGGGACATCTACACCCGGGAGCTGTTTTTT
- | TRBJ1-1 | TRBV6-5 | - | CASSYWQNPMNIEAFF | TGTGCCAGTAGTTACTGGCAGAACCCTATGAACATTGAAGCTTTCTTT
- | TRBJ2-3 | TRBV6-5 | - | CASSYSMVQSDTQYF | TGCGCCAGCAGTTACTCGATGGTTCAATCAGATACGCAGTATTTT